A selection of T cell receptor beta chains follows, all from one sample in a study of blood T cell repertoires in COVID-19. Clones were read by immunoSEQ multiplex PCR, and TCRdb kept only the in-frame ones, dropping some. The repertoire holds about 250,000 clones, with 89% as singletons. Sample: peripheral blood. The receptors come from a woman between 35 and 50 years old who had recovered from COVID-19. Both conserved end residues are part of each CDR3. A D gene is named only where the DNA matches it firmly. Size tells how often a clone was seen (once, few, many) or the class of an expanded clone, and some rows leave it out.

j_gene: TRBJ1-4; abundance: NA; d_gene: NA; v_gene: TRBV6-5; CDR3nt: TGTGCCAGCAGCCGAGGGCGGCTCTCTAATGAAAAACTGTTTTTT; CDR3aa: CASSRGRLSNEKLFF
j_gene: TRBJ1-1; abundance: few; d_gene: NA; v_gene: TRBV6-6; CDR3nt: TGTGCCAGCAGTTACGGCCAGATGAACACTGAAGCTTTCTTT; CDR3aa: CASSYGQMNTEAFF
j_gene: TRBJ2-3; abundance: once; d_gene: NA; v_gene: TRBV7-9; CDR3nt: TGTGCCAGCAGCTTAGATATGGGAGGTACGCAGTATTTT; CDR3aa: CASSLDMGGTQYF
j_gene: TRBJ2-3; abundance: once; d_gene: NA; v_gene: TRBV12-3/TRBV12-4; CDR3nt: TGTGCCACTTCGACAGGGAGGACAGATACGCAGTATTTT; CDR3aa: CATSTGRTDTQYF
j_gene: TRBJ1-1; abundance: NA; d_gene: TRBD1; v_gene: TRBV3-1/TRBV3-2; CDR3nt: TGTGCCAGCAGCCAGGGACAGCTCCACGCTTTCTTT; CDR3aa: CASSQGQLHAFF
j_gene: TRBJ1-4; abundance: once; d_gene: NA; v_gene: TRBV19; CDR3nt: TGTGCCAGTAGTATACTACAGGTCGGGGAAAAACTGTTTTTT; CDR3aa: CASSILQVGEKLFF
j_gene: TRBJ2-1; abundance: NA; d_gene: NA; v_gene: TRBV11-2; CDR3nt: TGTGCCAGCACCGAGACCCTGGGCCCAAATGAGCAGTTCTTC; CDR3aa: CASTETLGPNEQFF
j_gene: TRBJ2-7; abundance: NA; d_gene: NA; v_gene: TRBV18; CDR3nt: TGTGCCAGCTCACCCCGCAGGGTCGAGCAGTACTTC; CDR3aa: CASSPRRVEQYF
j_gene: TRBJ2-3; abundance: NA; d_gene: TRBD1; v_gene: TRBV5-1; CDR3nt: TGCGCCAGCAGCCCGTCCCGGGACAGGGCCCCCACAGATACGCAGTATTTT; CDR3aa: CASSPSRDRAPTDTQYF
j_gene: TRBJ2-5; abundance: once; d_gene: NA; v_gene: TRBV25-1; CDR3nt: TGTGCCAGCAGCTACAGCGGCCCGATAAGGACCCAGTACTTC; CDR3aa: CASSYSGPIRTQYF
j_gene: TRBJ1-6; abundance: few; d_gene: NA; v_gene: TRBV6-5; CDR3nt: TGTGCCAGCAACAGACAGCATTCACCCCTCCACTTT; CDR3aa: CASNRQHSPLHF
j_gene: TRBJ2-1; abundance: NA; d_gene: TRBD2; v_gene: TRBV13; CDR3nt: TGTGCCAGCAGCTTACAGAACCGCCGACTAGCGGTATACAATGAGCAGTTCTTC; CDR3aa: CASSLQNRRLAVYNEQFF